The source of this T cell receptor beta chain is a study of naive and memory T cell subsets. This clonotype occurred many times. Its antigen remains unidentified. Both TRBC1 and TRBC2 were covered by a beta constant-region primer of two equimolar oligonucleotides. The ligated cDNA underwent four PCR rounds using SP2 and nested alpha and beta constant-region primers. From the UMI-ligation and nested PCR reads, TCRdb called clonotypes with MiXCR, one entry per CDR3 protein. The repertoire holds 130,000 or so distinct CDR3 sequences, with 35% to 40% as singletons. V was shortened by 0 bases and J by 1 base, with 4 bases between the two germline ends. This CDR3 spans 13 amino acids. In germline, CDR1 is SGHRS, CDR2 YFSETQ. Study findings and constraints: TCR abundance followed a power law differing between naive and memory subsets.

V and J are TRBV5-1 and TRBJ2-5; D not resolved. The TCR originated in a human donor in good health. Input material: central memory CD4+ T cells from blood. This CDR3 is CASSLVPQETQYF. The CDR3 bases are TGCGCCAGCAGCTTGGTTCCCCAAGAGACCCAGTACTTC.